The source of this T cell receptor beta chain is a study of blood T cell repertoires in COVID-19. The CDR3 sequence is 17 residues long. The V gene lost 0 bases and the J gene lost 7 bases, with 19 bases spanning the gap. Germline V gives CDR1 LGHDT, CDR2 YNNKEL (reference sequence). Some clones are missing from TCRdb's copy, which holds only in-frame ones; the method was immunoSEQ multiplex PCR. The sample includes 200,000 to 250,000 clones, 82% of them seen just once. The V gene is TRBV3-1 (or the pseudogene TRBV3-2), the J gene TRBJ1-5, with a weak D call TRBD1 (6 bases). The sequence came from an older woman who had recovered from COVID-19. The material sequenced was PBMCs or T cells enriched from blood (not recorded which). The CDR3 loop reads CASSQDLGAGDPQPQHF. The CDR3 DNA follows: TGTGCCAGCAGCCAAGATTTAGGAGCAGGGGATCCGCAGCCCCAGCATTTT.